These 5 T cell receptor beta chains originate from one sample sequenced in a study of shared clonotypes between healthy human individuals. TCRdb's copy holds only in-frame clones and misses some; the assay was immunoSEQ multiplex PCR. The data hold about 490,000 clones, with around 80% observed a single time. What was sequenced was PBMCs. The receptors originated from a middle-aged woman in good health. Some clones in this sample may be carry-over from other donors' samples.

The J gene is TRBJ2-1, the V gene TRBV9; TRBD2 is a possible D gene (6 bases). Trimming left V 3 bases short and J 13 bases short, with 11 bases between. There are 11 residues in the CDR3. Germline values: CDR1 SGDLS, CDR2 YYNGEE. The CDR3 spells CASSGGDSQFF. The CDR3 nucleotides read TGTGCCAGCAGCGGGGGGGACTCACAGTTCTTC.

The J gene is TRBJ1-2, the V gene TRBV9; possible D gene TRBD1, 6 bases. The CDR3 is 15 residues long. Trimming pared 0 bases from V and 2 bases from J, leaving 11 bases between. Germline loops: CDR1 SGDLS, CDR2 YYNGEE. The CDR3 nucleotides are TGTGCCAGCAGCGTAGACAGGGTCCCCAACTATGGCTACACCTTC. It yields the protein CASSVDRVPNYGYTF.

The rearrangement joins TRBV6-5 to TRBJ1-2, with a weak D call TRBD1 (5 bases). The CDR3 loop spans 15 amino acids. CDR1 and CDR2 (germline): MNHEY, SVGAGI. With 0 bases removed from V and 2 bases from J, the gap between germline ends came to 10 bases. The CDR3 DNA is TGTGCCAGCAGTTACTCGGGGGTGGCGAACTATGGCTACACCTTC. It translates to CASSYSGVANYGYTF.

This clone was detected only a few times. This chain uses TRBV2 with TRBJ1-5; TRBD1 might be the D (5 bases). This CDR3 comprises 12 residues. V lost 5 bases to trimming and J lost 6 bases, with 8 bases between them. Germline CDR1 SNHLY, CDR2 FYNNEI. CDR3 DNA: TGTGCCAGCAGTCAGGGAGCTCAGCCCCAGCATTTT. Its protein is CASSQGAQPQHF.

The gene calls are TRBV28 and TRBJ2-7; 7 bases line up with TRBD1. The CDR3 spans 14 residues. The junction had 12 bases not matched to a gene; V was cut back by 10 bases and J by 3 bases. Germline V CDR1 and CDR2: MDHEN, SYDVKM. CDR3 coding DNA: TGTGCCATCGCACCGACAGGGATCGTCTACGAGCAGTACTTC. Its translation: CAIAPTGIVYEQYF.